This T cell receptor beta chain stems from a study of control samples from healthy donors and cancer patients. Measured with immunoSEQ multiplex PCR; TCRdb has only the in-frame clones, and not every one. Here the sample spans around 100,000 clones, about 90% being singletons. Trimming cost V 2 bases and J 0 bases, with 8 bases left between them. The germline V gene encodes CDR1 SGHRS and CDR2 YFSETQ. This CDR3 has 14 residues. The TCR comes from a young woman in good health. The specimen was blood. The J gene is TRBJ1-1, the V gene TRBV5-1; D is possibly TRBD1 (6 bases). The CDR3 here is CASSFAGVNTEAFF. The CDR3 nucleotides read TGCGCCAGCAGCTTCGCAGGGGTGAACACTGAAGCTTTCTTT.